This T cell receptor beta chain was profiled in a study of response to subunit inactivated influenza vaccine. This CDR3 is 16 amino acids long. Trimming took off 5 bases at V and 4 bases at J, with 18 bases between the two ends. Germline CDR1 and CDR2: SGHRS and YFSETQ. About this clonotype: Its antigen is not identified.

One entry per CDR3 protein results from TCRdb running MiXCR on the RT-PCR reads. Here the sample spans 540,000 or so distinct CDR3 sequences, 13% being singletons. General study findings and limits: Only a handful of new T cells, the authors suggested, are recruited with each seasonal influenza vaccination.

The specimen was PBMCs from blood, collected about 40 days after vaccination. The clonotype originates from a middle-aged man who received an inactivated influenza vaccine. The chain couples TRBV5-1 to TRBJ2-2; perhaps TRBD1 as D (7 bases). CDR3 protein: CASSTTGEVSTGELFF. CDR3 sequence (DNA): TGCGCCAGCAGTACTACAGGGGAGGTTAGCACCGGGGAGCTGTTTTTT.